The T cell receptor (beta chain) under discussion was sequenced for a study of CD8 T cells in ankylosing spondylitis. There are a few counts of this clonotype. This CDR3 has 16 amino acids. V was pared by 5 bases and J by 0 bases, with 13 bases between. Germline-derived CDR1 and CDR2 are SGHTA and FQGNSA. One entry per CDR3 protein results from TCRdb running MiXCR on the 5' RACE reads. Found here are 250,000 to 350,000 distinct CDR3 sequences, less than 25% of them singletons; the top ten hold 3% to 4%. The genes are TRBV7-2 and TRBJ2-2, with unresolved D. The specimen sequenced was blood, either unsorted or a sorted T cell fraction (not recorded which). This receptor was taken from a female donor with ankylosing spondylitis or in good health (not recorded which). This chain's CDR3 is CASSPVPRSNTGELFF. Written as DNA, the CDR3 is TGTGCCAGCAGCCCAGTACCTCGCTCGAACACCGGGGAGCTGTTTTTT. The full variable domain, its missing parts supplied by reference TRBV7-2 and TRBJ2-2, is GAGVSQSPSNKVTEKGKDVELRCDPISGHTALYWYRQSLGQGLEFLIYFQGNSAPDKSGLPSDRFSAERTGGSVSTLTIQRTQQEDSAVYLCASSPVPRSNTGELFFGEGSRLTVL.